This T cell receptor beta chain was identified during a study of blood T cell repertoires in COVID-19. The overall study: COVID-19 samples collected from the United States, Italy and Spain covered acute and convalescent phases. T cells, B-cell-depleted T cells, or PBMCs provided the cDNA or gDNA that served as material.

The CDR3 is 20 residues long. Germline values: CDR1 MGHRA, CDR2 YSYEKL. Trimming shortened V by 0 bases and J by 2 bases, and 25 bases separated the two germline ends. In the original workflow: Amplified reference gene primers provided the basis for estimating nucleated cell counts. TCRdb's copy holds only in-frame clones and misses some; the assay was immunoSEQ multiplex PCR. The V and J calls and clone size were taken over from that table, and D and trimming were inferred from the DNA. The table has 84,000 or so clones, around 74% seen once; the top ten hold 7.5% to 10%. The chain combines TRBV4-1 with TRBJ1-2; tentative D call: TRBD1 (5 bases). This TCR derives from a human donor in a cohort sampled during active COVID-19. Input material: peripheral blood. CDR3 sequence reads: CASSQDHPSQVVSNNYGYTF. The CDR3 DNA follows: TGCGCCAGCAGCCAAGATCATCCGTCACAGGTAGTCTCAAACAACTATGGCTACACCTTC.